This T cell receptor (beta chain) was identified during a study of long-term antiretroviral therapy in people with HIV. Findings of the study overall: Within the repertoire, clones expanded before ART were dominant at all time points. Drawn between about 2004 and 2018, the blood was possibly obtained under older ART regimens. CDR3 lengths in HIV samples spanned a narrower range than controls.

A note on this clone: The antigen is unknown.

The CDR3 covers 16 residues. Per germline, CDR1 MNHNY and CDR2 SVGAGI (reference sequence). V lost 5 bases, J lost 0 bases, and 6 bases stayed unmatched. Survey-level immunoSEQ v3.0 assays were run. Roughly 40,000-55,000 T-cell genomes per sample were the sequencing target. Assay: immunoSEQ multiplex PCR; the TCRdb copy retains only in-frame clones and omits some. The profile shows over 30,000 clones, around 74% of them singletons. The sequencing used unsorted PBMCs, collected 3 years after starting antiretroviral therapy. The chain combines TRBV6-6 with TRBJ1-3; 8 positions agree with TRBD1. This sequence originates from a man aged 45-60 years with HIV. CDR3 amino acids: CASSAMQGASGNTIYF. The CDR3 region has the DNA TGTGCCAGCAGTGCGATGCAGGGGGCCTCTGGAAACACCATATATTTT.